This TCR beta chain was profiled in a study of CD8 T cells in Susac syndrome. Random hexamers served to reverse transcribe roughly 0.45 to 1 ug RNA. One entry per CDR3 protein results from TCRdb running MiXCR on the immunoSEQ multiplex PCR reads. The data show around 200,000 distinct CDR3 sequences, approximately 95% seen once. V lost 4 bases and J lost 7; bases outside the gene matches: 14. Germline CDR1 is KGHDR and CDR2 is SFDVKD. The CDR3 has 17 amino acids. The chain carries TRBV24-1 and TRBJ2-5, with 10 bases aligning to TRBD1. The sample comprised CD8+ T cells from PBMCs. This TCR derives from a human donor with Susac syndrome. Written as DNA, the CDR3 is TGTGCCACCAGTGAGGTCGGGGGACAGGGGTCCTGGGGGACCCAGTACTTC. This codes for CATSEVGGQGSWGTQYF.